This TCR beta chain was retrieved from a study of Tregs in tolerant kidney transplant recipients. Unstimulated regulatory T cells (CD4+CD25+CD127-), CD4+CD25- non-regulatory cells, CD4 and CD8 cells were FACS-sorted from thawed PBMCs. The data were produced by immunoSEQ multiplex PCR, yet TCRdb's version contains in-frame clones alone and is incomplete. The sample yields about 240,000 clones, more than 65% seen once. Trimming stripped 2 bases from V and 7 bases from J, with 12 bases between. The CDR3 is 14 residues long. Germline V gene sequence: CDR1 SGHTA, CDR2 FQGNSA. This sequence originates from a human donor in good health. The V call is TRBV7-2, the J call TRBJ1-5, with D hard to call. Sequenced material: CD4+ T cells from blood. The CDR3 spells CASSLPDTYQPQHF. The CDR3 DNA reads as TGTGCCAGCAGCTTACCCGACACCTACCAGCCCCAGCATTTT.